These 24 T cell receptor beta chains originate from one sample sequenced in a study of post-analysis software for immune sequencing data. The antigens of these receptors remain unknown. cDNA libraries of TCR beta carried unique molecular identifiers. In TCRdb, the PCR reads were re-called with MiXCR into one record per CDR3 protein. This table has around 710,000 distinct CDR3 sequences, 46% appearing once. Study-level points and caveats: TRBV5-6, TRBV5-1 and TRBV20-1 were among four or five TRBV segments more frequent in patients than controls.

Sequenced input: blood. The receptors shown here come from a girl aged 5-17 years with multiple sclerosis.

This chain uses TRBV5-1 with TRBJ1-1, with D maybe TRBD1 (6 bases). CDR3 length equals 14 residues. Germline CDR1 reads SGHRS; CDR2 reads YFSETQ. V was trimmed by 0 bases and J by 5 bases, leaving 11 bases between them. This CDR3 reads CASSLERGGTEAFF. CDR3 nucleotide sequence: TGCGCCAGCAGCTTGGAGAGGGGGGGAACTGAAGCTTTCTTT.

The chain is built from TRBV5-1 and TRBJ2-5; D not certain. CDR3 size: 11 residues. V lost 1 base and J lost 11, with 9 bases in between. Germline CDR1 SGHRS, CDR2 YFSETQ. The CDR3 here is CASSLIDEQYF. DNA of the CDR3: TGCGCCAGCAGCTTGATCGATGAGCAGTACTTC.

The chain is built from TRBV12-3 or TRBV12-4 and TRBJ2-5; D remains unclear. This CDR3 has 17 amino acids. V lost 5 bases and J 1 base, leaving 20 bases between the germline ends. This CDR3 is CASSPPVQDGSQETQYF. In nucleotides, the CDR3 is TGTGCCAGCAGTCCACCCGTCCAGGACGGGTCCCAAGAGACCCAGTACTTC.

The chain has TRBV7-9 and TRBJ1-5; D gene unclear. This CDR3 is built from 13 residues. The V gene lost 1 base and the J gene lost 9 bases, with 10 bases spanning the gap. The germline CDR1 and CDR2 sequences are SEHNR and FQNEAQ (reference sequence). This CDR3 is CASSLDGFSPQHF. CDR3 nucleotides: TGTGCCAGCAGCTTAGACGGGTTTTCGCCCCAGCATTTT.

The J gene is TRBJ2-4, the V gene TRBV7-6; D unclear. The end of the DNA fits TRBJ2-7 better, so the J call may be wrong. The germline CDR1 and CDR2 sequences are SGHVS and FNYEAQ. The CDR3 loop spans 13 amino acids. DNA for the CDR3: TGTGCCAGCAGCCTAATCACGGGCTCCGAGCAGTACTTC. Protein sequence: CASSLITGSEQYF.

This clonotype was seen a single time. V gene TRBV5-6 combines with J gene TRBJ2-4; D gene uncertain. The end of the DNA is better explained by TRBJ2-7, so the J call may be wrong. CDR3 length: 14 residues. CDR1 and CDR2 (germline): SGHDT, YYEEEE. The CDR3 sequence: CASSLGGPHYEQYF. The CDR3 bases are TGTGCCAGCAGCTTGGGGGGTCCCCATTACGAGCAGTACTTC.

This clonotype came up a few times. The chain links TRBV7-3 to TRBJ2-5; the D call may be TRBD1 or TRBD2 (5 bases each). This CDR3 contains 14 residues. The germline V gene has CDR1 SGHTA and CDR2 FQGTGA. The V and J ends lost 3 bases and 5 bases respectively, with 13 bases between them. The CDR3 reads CASSFGPWGETQYF. In DNA form, the CDR3 reads TGTGCCAGCAGCTTCGGCCCCTGGGGGGAGACCCAGTACTTC. Drawing the rest from reference TRBV7-3 and TRBJ2-5, the complete variable domain is GAGVSQTPSNKVTEKGKYVELRCDPISGHTALYWYRQSLGQGPEFLIYFQGTGAADDSGLPNDRFFAVRPEGSVSTLKIQRTERGDSAVYLCASSFGPWGETQYFGPGTRLLVL.

There are a few counts of this clonotype. The chain couples TRBV7-9 to TRBJ2-3; possible D gene TRBD1, 6 bases. Germline CDR1 is SEHNR and CDR2 is FQNEAQ (reference sequence). V dropped 3 bases and J dropped 2 bases, with 12 bases sitting between them. The CDR3 covers 15 residues. CDR3 sequence reads: CASSFRQGTTDTQYF. DNA of the CDR3: TGTGCCAGCAGCTTCCGTCAGGGGACCACAGATACGCAGTATTTT. The variable domain in full, completed from reference TRBV7-9 and TRBJ2-3, reads DTGVSQNPRHKITKRGQNVTFRCDPISEHNRLYWYRQTLGQGPEFLTYFQNEAQLEKSRLLSDRFSAERPKGSFSTLEIQRTEQGDSAMYLCASSFRQGTTDTQYFGPGTRLTVL.

The J gene is TRBJ2-3, the V gene TRBV29-1; tentative D call: TRBD2 (7 bases). The CDR3 extends over 14 amino acids. Germline CDR1 SQVTM, CDR2 ANQGSEA. V lost 8 bases and J 4 bases, leaving 19 bases between the germline ends. CDR3 nucleotides: TGCAGCTCGTCCCTAGCGGAGGGGGCAGATACGCAGTATTTT. This encodes CSSSLAEGADTQYF.

The J gene is TRBJ2-7, the V gene TRBV12-2; the table gives TRBD1 as D, unverified against the DNA. TRBV12-2 corresponds to a pseudogene. CDR3 length equals 15 residues. CDR3 in DNA: TGTGCAAGTCGCTTAGAGGGACAGGGACTGGACGAGCAGTACTTC. Its protein is CASRLEGQGLDEQYF.

There are a few counts of this clonotype. The V gene is TRBV6-5, the J gene TRBJ2-5, with D maybe TRBD1 (6 bases). This CDR3 has 15 residues. V lost 6 bases to trimming and J lost 2 bases, with 16 bases between them. The germline V gene encodes CDR1 MNHEY and CDR2 SVGAGI. This chain's CDR3 is CASSRSGTLQETQYF. In DNA form, the CDR3 reads TGTGCCAGCAGCCGATCCGGGACACTTCAAGAGACCCAGTACTTC.

This clonotype was detected only once. V and J are TRBV7-2 and TRBJ2-7; D unresolved. V was clipped by 5 bases and J by 2 bases, with 16 bases between them. There are 15 residues in the CDR3. The germline gives CDR1 SGHTA, CDR2 FQGNSA. CDR3 in amino acids: CASSQSPRATYEQYF. DNA for the CDR3: TGTGCCAGCAGCCAATCCCCGAGAGCCACCTACGAGCAGTACTTC.

The J gene is TRBJ1-5, the V gene TRBV6-2 or TRBV6-3; D is undetermined. Germline assignment: CDR1 MNHEY and CDR2 SVGEGT. The CDR3 extends over 13 amino acids. V lost 4 bases, J lost 5 bases, and 9 bases lay in between. The chain's CDR3 is CASSLQGYQPQHF. DNA of the CDR3: TGTGCCAGCAGTTTACAAGGGTATCAGCCCCAGCATTTT.

This chain uses TRBV28 with TRBJ2-1, with 13 bases identical to TRBD2. Germline V gene sequence: CDR1 MDHEN, CDR2 SYDVKM. The trim removed 10 bases at V and 9 bases at J, leaving 12 bases unmatched. This CDR3 has 15 residues. The chain's CDR3 is CANGAGLAGVSEQFF. For the CDR3, the DNA is TGTGCCAACGGGGCCGGACTAGCGGGAGTGAGTGAGCAGTTCTTC.

The chain recombines TRBV9 with TRBJ2-1; 8 bases are a match to TRBD2. Trimming removed 3 bases from V and 6 bases from J; junction bases left unmatched: 8. The germline V gene has CDR1 SGDLS and CDR2 YYNGEE. The CDR3 loop spans 15 amino acids. The CDR3 region is CASSGEREPPNEQFF. CDR3 sequence (DNA): TGTGCCAGCAGCGGGGAGCGGGAGCCCCCCAATGAGCAGTTCTTC. The whole variable domain, filled in from reference TRBV9 and TRBJ2-1, reads DSGVTQTPKHLITATGQRVTLRCSPRSGDLSVYWYQQSLDQGLQFLIQYYNGEERAKGNILERFSAQQFPDLHSELNLSSLELGDSALYFCASSGEREPPNEQFFGPGTRLTVL.

The CDR3 nucleotides are TGTGCCAGCAGTTACACTAGCGCACCTTACAATGAGCAGTTCTTC. It specifies CASSYTSAPYNEQFF. The rearrangement joins TRBV27 to TRBJ2-1; 7 bases are shared with TRBD2. The CDR3 totals 15 residues. Germline loops: CDR1 MNHEY, CDR2 SMNVEV (reference sequence). Trimming cost V 4 bases and J 4 bases; bases outside gene matches: 7.

The chain joins TRBV7-9 to TRBJ2-3; no clear D gene. Deletions cut 2 bases from V and 2 bases from J, with 8 bases between. CDR3 size: 14 residues. Germline CDR1 SEHNR, CDR2 FQNEAQ (reference sequence). CDR3 sequence (DNA): TGTGCCAGCAGCTTATCGAGGAACACAGATACGCAGTATTTT. Its translation is CASSLSRNTDTQYF.

The chain has TRBV20-1 and TRBJ1-2, with D possibly being TRBD1 (5 bases). This CDR3 contains 14 residues. V lost 0 bases and J 4 bases, leaving 12 bases between the germline ends. Germline V gives CDR1 DFQATT, CDR2 SNEGSKA (reference sequence). CDR3 loop: CSARDFQGGYGYTF. The CDR3 DNA sequence: TGCAGTGCTAGAGATTTCCAGGGCGGCTATGGCTACACCTTC.

This chain's CDR3 is CASSSETSGAYNEQFF. The CDR3 DNA follows: TGTGCCAGCAGCTCGGAGACTAGCGGAGCCTACAATGAGCAGTTCTTC. This rearrangement joins TRBV7-9 to TRBJ2-1, with 9 bases that match TRBD2. This CDR3 contains 16 residues. V lost 4 bases to trimming and J lost 2 bases; unmatched junction nucleotides: 6. Looked up from germline, CDR1 is SEHNR and CDR2 is FQNEAQ (reference sequence).

This sequence joins TRBV4-1 and TRBJ2-1, with D unresolved. CDR1 and CDR2 (germline): MGHRA, YSYEKL. V lost 0 bases and J lost 0, with 9 bases in between. This CDR3 is 16 amino acids long. CDR3 region: CASSQEVADSYNEQFF. CDR3 DNA: TGCGCCAGCAGCCAAGAAGTCGCGGACTCCTACAATGAGCAGTTCTTC.

This clonotype was picked up a small number of times. This chain connects TRBV27 to TRBJ2-1; D might be TRBD2 (5 bases). CDR1 MNHEY and CDR2 SMNVEV come from the germline V gene (reference sequence). The V end lost 4 bases, the J end lost 8 bases, and 24 bases lay between the germline ends. CDR3 length: 17 amino acids. Here the CDR3 reads CASSSLKTGVGVHEQFF. The CDR3 DNA sequence: TGTGCCAGCAGTTCACTCAAGACTGGCGTCGGGGTGCATGAGCAGTTCTTC.

This clonotype was counted a few times. For the CDR3, the DNA is TGCAGCGTTGGGGGACAGGGGGCGGAGGAGACCCAGTACTTC. Its translation: CSVGGQGAEETQYF. This chain connects TRBV29-1 to TRBJ2-5; TRBD1 matches at 12 bases. Germline CDR1 reads SQVTM; CDR2 reads ANQGSEA. Trimming cost V 4 bases and J 5 bases; bases outside gene matches: 5. CDR3 size: 14 residues.

The chain links TRBV6-1 to TRBJ1-6; D unresolved. The V end was cut by 0 bases, the J end by 8 bases, with 17 bases between. The CDR3 is 17 amino acids. CDR1 is MNHNS, CDR2 SASEGT, per germline. CDR3 in amino acids: CASSEAGEGWKDSPLHF. CDR3 DNA sequence: TGTGCCAGCAGTGAAGCCGGGGAGGGTTGGAAAGATTCACCCCTCCACTTT.

CDR3 bases: TGTGCCAGCAGCCTTAGACTAGCGGGAGGGCCTGTCAATGAGCAGTTCTTC. Residues: CASSLRLAGGPVNEQFF. The chain has TRBV7-2 and TRBJ2-1, with 14 bases that match TRBD2. The CDR3 contains 17 residues. Per the germline V gene, CDR1 is SGHTA and CDR2 is FQGNSA. The ends lost 5 bases at V and 6 bases at J; junction bases unmatched: 9.